This T cell receptor (beta chain) was recorded in a study of vaccination and CD4 T cells after COVID-19. At the level of the study: Investigators stimulated cells with overlapping spike peptides drawn from SARS-CoV-2, HCoV-NL63, HCoV-OC43 and HCoV-229E.

This clonotype was seen a handful of times. Its antigen remains unknown. Sequencing of DNA taken from cultured CD4+ T cells relied on the Oncomine TCR Beta short-read assay. TCRdb independently ran MiXCR on the PCR reads; one entry per CDR3 protein. The sample contains 20,000 to 25,000 distinct CDR3 sequences, about 35% of which appear only once. Time point here: late sampling 161 to 241 days after vaccination in three convalescent patients. Treatment meaning: roughly ten-day PBMC culture with coronavirus spike peptide pools or control peptides (ViraFEST assay). Following a culture period (around ten days), negative selection was used to isolate CD4+ T cells. Germline CDR1 is MDHEN and CDR2 is SYDVKM. Germline trimming cut 0 bases from V and 5 bases from J; bases unmatched to any gene: 10. The CDR3 is 16 amino acids.

The chain carries TRBV28 and TRBJ2-7, with TRBD2 matching over 7 bases. This receptor was identified in a human donor who had recovered from COVID-19. The source material was CD4+ T cells from blood, cultured in vitro, sampled about 7 months after SARS-CoV-2 vaccination. The CDR3 DNA follows: TGTGCCAGCAGTTTATGGGGGCAGCGGGGTGGGCACGAGCAGTACTTC. This gives the protein CASSLWGQRGGHEQYF.